This T cell receptor beta chain came from a study of blood T cells in healthy people across ages. For the second PCR, which ran for 7 to 11 cycles, a sample-barcoded 5' primer and a J-beta primer mix were used. Via MiXCR, TCRdb re-called the 5' RACE reads, giving one row per CDR3 protein. Found here are fewer than 2,000,000 distinct CDR3 sequences, 34% of them singletons; the top ten hold about 10%. This clonotype was found many times. Per the germline V gene, CDR1 is MGHRA and CDR2 is YSYEKL. This CDR3 is 15 amino acids long. J gave up 4 bases and V 1 base, and 3 bases lay outside the gene matches. This rearrangement joins TRBV4-1 to TRBJ2-1; TRBD2 aligns across 8 bases. The TCR comes from a woman aged 25 to 45 in good health. Source material: blood. CDR3 loop: CASSQAGGIYNEQFF. The CDR3 bases are TGCGCCAGCAGCCAAGCGGGGGGGATTTACAATGAGCAGTTCTTC.